A single sample gave rise to the 24 T cell receptor beta chains below, sequenced in a study of T cell repertoires in cytomegalovirus infection. For these receptors, no antigen is known. From the reads, TCRdb called clonotypes with MiXCR, one entry per CDR3 protein. Seen here are approximately 270,000 distinct CDR3 sequences, 20% to 25% observed once, and the top ten hold roughly 19%. Sequenced here: cultured PBMCs, sampled from culture after CMV antigen stimulation. The receptors derive from a human donor in good health (CMV status not recorded). Some clones in this sample may be carry-over from other donors' samples.

This clonotype was observed many times. The chain couples TRBV7-3 to TRBJ1-6, with a tentative D call TRBD1 (6 bases). There are 15 residues in the CDR3. With 5 bases removed from V and 7 bases from J, the gap between germline ends came to 15 bases. Germline-derived CDR1 and CDR2 are SGHTA and FQGTGA. CDR3 bases: TGTGCCAGCAGCGTACAGGGTTTAGGGAATTCACCCCTCCACTTT. It yields the protein CASSVQGLGNSPLHF. Looking up the rest from reference TRBV7-3 and TRBJ1-6 gives the full variable domain: GAGVSQTPSNKVTEKGKYVELRCDPISGHTALYWYRQSLGQGPEFLIYFQGTGAADDSGLPNDRFFAVRPEGSVSTLKIQRTERGDSAVYLCASSVQGLGNSPLHFGNGTRLTVT.

The sample holds a few counts of this clonotype. The V gene is TRBV19, the J gene TRBJ2-2; TRBD2 matches at 11 bases. The junction had 11 bases not matched to a gene; V was cut back by 5 bases and J by 3 bases. Looked up from germline, CDR1 is LNHDA and CDR2 is SQIVND (reference sequence). The CDR3 covers 18 residues. The CDR3, as DNA: TGTGCCAGTAGTCCCCGTCAGACTAGCGGGAAACACACCGGGGAGCTGTTTTTT. Protein sequence: CASSPRQTSGKHTGELFF.

The chain couples TRBV5-4 to TRBJ2-1; 9 bases match TRBD2. V was clipped by 4 bases and J by 5 bases; unmatched bases: 13. The CDR3 covers 17 residues. CDR1 and CDR2 from the germline V gene are SGHNT and YYREEE (reference sequence). As DNA, the CDR3 is TGTGCCAGCAGCCCCCTCCGGGGCGGGAGGGGCCACAATGAGCAGTTCTTC. It translates to CASSPLRGGRGHNEQFF.

This chain connects TRBV4-2 to TRBJ1-6; 8 bases line up with TRBD1. With V trimmed by 0 bases and J by 9 bases, 4 bases remained unmatched. The CDR3 consists of 15 residues. CDR1 and CDR2 (germline): LGHNA, YNFKEQ. The CDR3 region is CASSQDPQGASPLHF. CDR3 sequence (DNA): TGTGCCAGCAGCCAAGATCCCCAGGGGGCTTCACCCCTCCACTTT.

This chain connects TRBV7-2 to TRBJ2-7; D is possibly TRBD1 or TRBD2 (5 bases each). V lost 0 bases to trimming and J lost 9 bases, with 15 bases between them. From germline, CDR1 is SGHTA and CDR2 FQGNSA. The CDR3 extends over 14 amino acids. CDR3 DNA sequence: TGTGCCAGCAGCTTAGCGCTAGGGGAGAAAGGGCAGTACTTC. Translated, it gives CASSLALGEKGQYF.

The table lists this clonotype with a few counts. The chain carries TRBV7-2 and TRBJ2-3, with TRBD1 as a possible D gene (5 bases). V lost 5 bases, J lost 0 bases, and 18 bases lay in between. The V gene's germline CDR1 is SGHTA and CDR2 FQGNSA. This CDR3 comprises 17 residues. CDR3 DNA sequence: TGTGCCAGCAGCCTAAATCCCCTGACAGCTAGCACAGATACGCAGTATTTT. Encoded protein: CASSLNPLTASTDTQYF.

This clonotype appeared many times. The chain is built from TRBV19 and TRBJ2-2, with a possible D match to TRBD1 (5 bases). CDR1 and CDR2 from the germline V gene are LNHDA and SQIVND (reference sequence). The CDR3 is 14 amino acids. V was clipped by 4 bases and J by 0 bases, with 6 bases between them. In DNA, the CDR3 is TGTGCCAGTAGTACGGACACGAACACCGGGGAGCTGTTTTTT. It codes for CASSTDTNTGELFF.

This clonotype was detected only a few times. This chain uses TRBV28 with TRBJ2-6; maybe TRBD2 (7 bases). Between the trimmed V and J ends, which lost 7 bases and 4 bases, there was a span of 11 bases. The germline V gene encodes CDR1 MDHEN and CDR2 SYDVKM. This CDR3 region has 14 residues. The CDR3 here is CASTGGAGANVLTF. The CDR3 DNA is TGTGCCAGCACGGGGGGCGCCGGGGCCAACGTCCTGACTTTC.

This chain uses TRBV6-5 with TRBJ2-1; TRBD2 matches at 8 bases. Germline values: CDR1 MNHEY, CDR2 SVGAGI. The ends lost 4 bases at V and 1 base at J; junction bases unmatched: 6. This CDR3 is 16 amino acids long. The CDR3 is CASSSEAGGSYNEQFF. CDR3 bases: TGTGCCAGCAGTTCCGAGGCGGGAGGATCCTACAATGAGCAGTTCTTC.

This clonotype was observed a few times. The V call is TRBV29-1, the J call TRBJ2-2; D is ambiguous. The CDR3 has 13 amino acids. Germline values: CDR1 SQVTM, CDR2 ANQGSEA. V was trimmed by 3 bases and J by 5 bases, leaving 10 bases between them. In DNA, the CDR3 is TGCAGCGTTGATGACCGTATAACCGGGGAGCTGTTTTTT. Translating it yields CSVDDRITGELFF.

This clonotype was counted a few times. As DNA, the CDR3 is TGTGCCAGTAGTATGTTGGCAGGGAAGGGGGAGCAGTTCTTC. Translating it yields CASSMLAGKGEQFF. The rearrangement joins TRBV19 to TRBJ2-1; TRBD1 might be the D (5 bases). V gave up 3 bases and J gave up 10 bases, with 16 bases separating them. CDR3 length: 14 amino acids. Germline V CDR1 and CDR2: LNHDA, SQIVND (reference sequence).

This clonotype was observed a few times. The chain has TRBV24-1 and TRBJ2-5, with D possibly TRBD2 on 5 matching bases. V lost 5 bases and J 5 bases, leaving 14 bases between the germline ends. This CDR3 comprises 14 residues. Germline V CDR1 and CDR2: KGHDR, SFDVKD. The CDR3 is CATSVRGRWETQYF. The CDR3 DNA sequence: TGTGCCACCAGTGTACGAGGGCGGTGGGAGACCCAGTACTTC.

V and J are TRBV5-6 and TRBJ2-1, with no clear D. With 0 bases removed from V and 9 bases from J, the gap between germline ends came to 10 bases. CDR1 SGHDT and CDR2 YYEEEE come from the germline V gene. The CDR3 totals 13 residues. DNA of the CDR3: TGTGCCAGCAGCTTGGACATTGCCGGTGAGCAGTTCTTC. Its protein is CASSLDIAGEQFF.

This clonotype has ten or more counts. The chain joins TRBV6-1 to TRBJ2-7, with 15 bases aligning to TRBD2. This CDR3 spans 15 amino acids. Trimming at V came to 8 bases and at J to 0 bases, leaving 2 bases not matched to a gene. The germline V gene has CDR1 MNHNS and CDR2 SASEGT. The CDR3 loop is CASGLAGGVSYEQYF. The CDR3 DNA reads as TGTGCCAGCGGACTAGCGGGAGGGGTCTCCTACGAGCAGTACTTC.

The chain couples TRBV12-3 or TRBV12-4 to TRBJ1-2; 8 bases align to TRBD1. This CDR3 has 16 amino acids. V was clipped by 5 bases and J by 5 bases; unmatched bases: 13. CDR3 DNA sequence: TGTGCCAGCAGTCTAGGCCCGGGACAGGTTGTATATGGCTACACCTTC. Translation: CASSLGPGQVVYGYTF.

The chain couples TRBV6-2 or TRBV6-3 to TRBJ1-1; D is undetermined. Trimming removed 2 bases from V and 7 bases from J, with 14 bases in between. The CDR3 covers 14 residues. CDR1 and CDR2 (germline): MNHEY, SVGEGT. The CDR3 DNA reads as TGTGCCAGCAGTTACGGGCCGCAGGTTGATGAAGCTTTCTTT. As protein: CASSYGPQVDEAFF.

This clonotype appeared many times. The chain joins TRBV7-2 to TRBJ2-5, with D perhaps matching TRBD2 (7 bases). Deletions cut 4 bases from V and 5 bases from J, with 20 bases between. Germline V gives CDR1 SGHTA, CDR2 FQGNSA. The CDR3 covers 16 residues. CDR3 sequence: CASSSGVVGLGETQYF. DNA for the CDR3: TGTGCCAGCAGCTCAGGGGTTGTCGGACTAGGGGAGACCCAGTACTTC.

The chain joins TRBV25-1 to TRBJ2-5; D possibly corresponds to TRBD2 (5 bases). Germline loops: CDR1 MGHDK, CDR2 SYGVNS. Trimming took 2 bases from V and 0 from J, leaving 13 bases between them. CDR3 length: 16 residues. The CDR3 is CASSETGKRYQETQYF. The CDR3 nucleotides read TGTGCCAGCAGTGAAACCGGGAAAAGGTACCAAGAGACCCAGTACTTC.

CDR3: CASSQEDRGCTYEQYV. The CDR3 bases are TGTGCCAGCAGCCAAGAGGACAGGGGGTGCACCTACGAGCAGTACGTC. The chain employs TRBV3-1 and TRBJ2-7; 10 bases map to TRBD1. CDR1 is LGHDT, CDR2 YNNKEL, per germline (reference sequence). Germline trimming cut 0 bases from V and 2 bases from J; bases unmatched to any gene: 4. The CDR3 has 16 residues.

In its sample, this clonotype was seen a few times. The chain couples TRBV25-1 to TRBJ1-5, with a possible D match to TRBD1 (5 bases). The CDR3 has 13 amino acids. The ends were cut back, 5 bases at V and 7 bases at J, with 12 bases in the middle. In germline, CDR1 is MGHDK, CDR2 SYGVNS. CDR3 loop: CASSPGTGQPQHF. The DNA for the CDR3 is TGTGCCAGCAGTCCGGGGACGGGGCAGCCCCAGCATTTT.

This clonotype was seen ten or more times. An end of the junction does not agree with germline; a read error may underlie this. CDR3 coding DNA: TGTGCCAGCAGTTACGGGGGGCTCTCCTATACGCAGAATTTT. It is translated as CASSYGGLSYTQNF. This sequence joins TRBV6-2 or TRBV6-3 and TRBJ2-3, with D possibly called TRBD1 or TRBD2 (6 bases each). CDR1 MNHEY and CDR2 SVGEGT come from the germline V gene. CDR3 length: 14 residues.

Regarding this clonotype: With a much larger clone just one base away, this may be a read error. This CDR3 reads CASSLSRDRNGYTF. CDR3 sequence (DNA): TGTGCCAGCAGCCTGAGTCGGGACAGGAATGGCTACACCTTC. V is TRBV7-9 and J is TRBJ1-2, with 8 nucleotides matching TRBD1. J lost 6 bases, V lost 5 bases, and 8 bases had no gene match. The germline V gene encodes CDR1 SEHNR and CDR2 FQNEAQ (reference sequence). CDR3 length: 14 amino acids.

The gene calls are TRBV18 and TRBJ1-2; D call uncertain. The CDR3 spans 15 residues. V was shortened by 4 bases and J by 1 base, with 13 bases between the two germline ends. Germline V gene lookup returns CDR1 KGHSH and CDR2 LQKENI. CDR3 coding DNA: TGTGCCAGCTCACAGTCCGGGATAGTTAACTATGGCTACACCTTC. Its protein product is CASSQSGIVNYGYTF.

This clonotype was counted a few times. The chain is built from TRBV6-6 and TRBJ2-1, with D unclear. This CDR3 is 14 amino acids long. The germline CDR1 and CDR2 sequences are MNHNY and SVGAGI (reference sequence). The germline V and J ends were trimmed by 7 bases and 4 bases, with 14 bases remaining between them. CDR3 DNA: TGTGCCAGCACTAACAGTAATAAGTACAATGAGCAGTTCTTC. Protein: CASTNSNKYNEQFF.